The present TCR beta chain was sequenced within a study of shared clonotypes between healthy human individuals. Donors, healthy HIV-negative adults, lacked recent acute infections or vaccinations. The V segment lost 1 base and the J segment 0 bases; nucleotides outside the gene matches: 3. Germline V CDR1 and CDR2: MGHRA, YSYEKL. CDR3 length: 16 amino acids. Assay used: immunoSEQ multiplex PCR; TCRdb lists only in-frame clones, some missing. Seen here are some 2,100,000 clones, roughly 95% observed once, and the top ten hold 0.1% to 0.15%. The V call is TRBV4-1, the J call TRBJ1-5, with 7 bases matching TRBD1. The sequencing sample was made of naive CD4+ T cells sorted from blood. Subset specified: CD45RA+ positively selected. The TCR comes from a man between 18 and 29 years old in good health. The CDR3 here is CASSQAGQASNQPQHF. CDR3 in DNA: TGCGCCAGCAGCCAAGCCGGACAGGCTAGCAATCAGCCCCAGCATTTT.